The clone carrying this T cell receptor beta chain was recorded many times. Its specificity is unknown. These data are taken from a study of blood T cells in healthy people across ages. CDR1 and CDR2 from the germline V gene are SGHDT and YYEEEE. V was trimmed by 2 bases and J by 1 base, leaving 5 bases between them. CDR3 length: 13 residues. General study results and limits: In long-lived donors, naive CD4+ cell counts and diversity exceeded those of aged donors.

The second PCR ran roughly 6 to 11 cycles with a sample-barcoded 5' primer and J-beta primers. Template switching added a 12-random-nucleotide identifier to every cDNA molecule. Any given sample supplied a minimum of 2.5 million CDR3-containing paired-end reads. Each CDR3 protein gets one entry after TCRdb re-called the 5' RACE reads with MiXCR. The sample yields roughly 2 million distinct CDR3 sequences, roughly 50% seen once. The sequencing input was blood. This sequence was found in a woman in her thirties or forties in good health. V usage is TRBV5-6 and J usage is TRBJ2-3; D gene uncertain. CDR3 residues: CASSLRGTDTQYF. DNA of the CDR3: TGTGCCAGCAGCTTACGGGGCACAGATACGCAGTATTTT.